Listed below are T cell receptor beta chains from one sample, sequenced in a study of cytomegalovirus exposure and HLA in healthy donors. TCRdb's copy holds only in-frame clones and misses some; the assay was immunoSEQ multiplex PCR. The table records 150,000 to 200,000 clones, 75% to 85% of them present only once. The specimen was PBMCs. The receptors shown here come from a boy younger than 18 in good health and CMV-seronegative. The CDR3 runs from the conserved cysteine through the conserved F or W. The D gene is left open where the match is weak. Clone size is not always given. Where it is, it says once, few, many or a class for expanded clones.

cdr3_aa cdr3_nt d_call v_call clone_size j_call
CATKVVAGVSDTQYF TGTGCCACCAAAGTGGTAGCGGGAGTTTCAGATACGCAGTATTTT TRBD2 TRBV19 - TRBJ2-3
CASKTGSNTEAFF TGTGCCAGCAAAACAGGGAGTAACACTGAAGCTTTCTTT - TRBV6-1 - TRBJ1-1
CASSSSGGADTQYF TGTGCCAGCAGCTCAAGCGGGGGGGCAGATACGCAGTATTTT TRBD2 TRBV7-9 - TRBJ2-3
CASSLGQGQTEAFF TGTGCCAGCAGCTTGGGACAGGGGCAGACTGAAGCTTTCTTT TRBD1 TRBV5-4 few TRBJ1-1
CASSRPTAGVPDTQYF TGTGCCAGCAGCCGACCCACGGCGGGAGTTCCAGATACGCAGTATTTT TRBD2 TRBV11-3 - TRBJ2-3
CASSLVGGGYGYTF TGTGCCAGCAGCTTAGTGGGAGGGGGCTATGGCTACACCTTC - TRBV7-2 - TRBJ1-2
CASSSSVRVWTGNTDTQYF TGTGCCAGCAGCTCTTCGGTCCGGGTCTGGACAGGAAACACAGATACGCAGTATTTT TRBD1 TRBV5-6 - TRBJ2-3
CASSLGQGVNTEAFF TGTGCCAGTAGTCTTGGGCAGGGGGTGAACACTGAAGCTTTCTTT TRBD1 TRBV19 - TRBJ1-1
CAWTGTGGFGGELFF TGTGCCTGGACCGGGACAGGGGGTTTCGGCGGGGAGCTGTTTTTT TRBD1 TRBV30 - TRBJ2-2
CASSITRTVTDTQYF TGTGCCAGTAGTATAACTCGGACAGTAACGGATACGCAGTATTTT - TRBV19 once TRBJ2-3
CASSPQTRDTGTQYF TGTGCCAGCTCACCTCAAACCCGGGACACGGGGACCCAGTACTTC - TRBV18 - TRBJ2-5
CASGTPGLAGLSYEQYF TGTGCCAGCGGAACCCCGGGACTAGCGGGGCTTAGCTACGAGCAGTACTTC TRBD2 TRBV25-1 - TRBJ2-7
CASSQDRVGQGVGSPLHF TGTGCCAGCAGCCAAGATCGGGTGGGACAGGGAGTCGGGTCACCCCTCCACTTT TRBD1 TRBV4-2 - TRBJ1-6
CASSSRTGGDEQYF TGTGCCAGCAGCTCAAGGACAGGGGGCGACGAGCAGTACTTC TRBD1 TRBV7-9 - TRBJ2-7
CASSQSGHPIYGYTF TGTGCCAGCAGTCAAAGCGGGCATCCCATATATGGCTACACCTTC - TRBV7-2 - TRBJ1-2
CASSLNRDLNYGYTF TGTGCCAGCAGCTTAAACAGGGACCTTAACTATGGCTACACCTTC - TRBV9 - TRBJ1-2
CASSLAGRMNTEAFF TGCGCCAGCAGCTTGGCGGGTAGGATGAACACTGAAGCTTTCTTT - TRBV5-1 - TRBJ1-1
CASSQLKRRGAFF TGTGCCAGCAGCCAACTAAAGCGCCGGGGAGCTTTCTTT - TRBV14 - TRBJ1-1
CASSIDARDRGNTIYF TGTGCCAGTAGTATAGATGCCCGGGACAGGGGAAACACCATATATTTT TRBD1 TRBV19 - TRBJ1-3
CASSADGTTNEKLFF TGTGCCAGCAGCGCAGACGGGACAACTAATGAAAAACTGTTTTTT - TRBV7-2 once TRBJ1-4
CASSPTGIQETQYF TGTGCCAGCAGCCCGACAGGGATCCAAGAGACCCAGTACTTC TRBD1 TRBV7-2 - TRBJ2-5
CASSVGLASYEQYF TGTGCCAGCAGCGTAGGTCTAGCCTCCTACGAGCAGTACTTC - TRBV9 few TRBJ2-7
CASSFRTVAAGSGANVLTF TGTGCCAGCAGTTTCAGAACCGTAGCGGCTGGCTCTGGGGCCAACGTCCTGACTTTC - TRBV28 - TRBJ2-6
CAISESAGGRSTDTQYF TGTGCCATCAGTGAGTCGGCGGGAGGGCGGTCCACAGATACGCAGTATTTT TRBD2 TRBV10-3 few TRBJ2-3
CASSPRGPDTEAFF TGTGCCAGCAGCCCCAGGGGGCCCGACACTGAAGCTTTCTTT TRBD1 TRBV5-4 - TRBJ1-1
CASSLASGQETQYF TGTGCCAGCAGCTTGGCTAGCGGACAAGAGACCCAGTACTTC TRBD2 TRBV7-2 - TRBJ2-5
CASSLLAGGRYNEQFF TGTGCCAGCAGCTTATTAGCGGGGGGGCGGTACAATGAGCAGTTCTTC TRBD2 TRBV7-6 - TRBJ2-1
CSARQGTEAFF TGCAGTGCTAGACAGGGCACTGAAGCTTTCTTT - TRBV20-1 - TRBJ1-1
CASSVGVAGGQINNEQFF TGTGCCAGCAGCGTAGGGGTAGCGGGGGGCCAGATAAACAATGAGCAGTTCTTC TRBD2 TRBV9 - TRBJ2-1